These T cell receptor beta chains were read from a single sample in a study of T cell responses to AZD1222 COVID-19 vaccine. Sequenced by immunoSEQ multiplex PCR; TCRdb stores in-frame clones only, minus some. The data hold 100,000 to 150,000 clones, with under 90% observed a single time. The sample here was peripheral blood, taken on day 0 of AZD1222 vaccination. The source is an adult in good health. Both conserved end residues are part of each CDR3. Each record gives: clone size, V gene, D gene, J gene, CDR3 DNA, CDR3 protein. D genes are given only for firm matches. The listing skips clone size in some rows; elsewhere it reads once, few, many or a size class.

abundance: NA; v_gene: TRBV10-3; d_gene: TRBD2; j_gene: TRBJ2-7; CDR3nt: TGTGCCATCGCAGGGAGGGAAGGTTTCCTTTACGAGCAGTACTTC; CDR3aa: CAIAGREGFLYEQYF
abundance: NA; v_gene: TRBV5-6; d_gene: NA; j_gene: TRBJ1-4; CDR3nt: TGTGCCAGCAGCCCGCAGGCGGGTGAAAAACTGTTTTTT; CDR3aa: CASSPQAGEKLFF
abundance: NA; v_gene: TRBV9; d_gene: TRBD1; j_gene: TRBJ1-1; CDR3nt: TGTGCCAGCAGCGTGACAGGGCAGAACACTGAAGCTTTCTTT; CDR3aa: CASSVTGQNTEAFF
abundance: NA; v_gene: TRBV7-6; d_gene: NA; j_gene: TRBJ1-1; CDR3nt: TGTGCCAGCAGCTTAGCGCGGCACGGTATACGGACTGAAGCTTTCTTT; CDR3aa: CASSLARHGIRTEAFF
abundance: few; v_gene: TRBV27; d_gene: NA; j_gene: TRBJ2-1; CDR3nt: TGTGCCAGCGGAATACTACAGGGCGATGAGCAGTTCTTC; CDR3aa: CASGILQGDEQFF
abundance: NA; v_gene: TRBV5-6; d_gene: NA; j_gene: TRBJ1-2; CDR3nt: TGTGCCAGCAGCGCCTTTGGGGGGAGGCGGGGCTACACCTTC; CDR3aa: CASSAFGGRRGYTF
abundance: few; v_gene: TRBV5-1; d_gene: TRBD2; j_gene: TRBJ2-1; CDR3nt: TGCGCCAGCAGCTTGGAGACACCCGGGACTAGCGTCAATGAGCAGTTCTTC; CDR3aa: CASSLETPGTSVNEQFF
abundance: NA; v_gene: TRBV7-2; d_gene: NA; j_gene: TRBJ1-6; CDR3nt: TGTGCCAGCAGCTTAGAGGGCTGTTCACCCCTCCACTTT; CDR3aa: CASSLEGCSPLHF
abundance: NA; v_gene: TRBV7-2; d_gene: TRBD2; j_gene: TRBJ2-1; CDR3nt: TGTGCCAGCAGCAGTAGCGGGGGGGCCAATGAGCAGTTCTTC; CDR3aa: CASSSSGGANEQFF
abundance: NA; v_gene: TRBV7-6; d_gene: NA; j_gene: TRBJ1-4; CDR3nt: TGTGCCAGCAGTCCTACAGCGTTTGAGGGTGAAAAACTGTTTTTT; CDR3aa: CASSPTAFEGEKLFF
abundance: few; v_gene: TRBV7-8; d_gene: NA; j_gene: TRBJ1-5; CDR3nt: TGTGCCAGCAGCTTACGGGACATGTCCCGCAATCAGCCCCAGCATTTT; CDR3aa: CASSLRDMSRNQPQHF
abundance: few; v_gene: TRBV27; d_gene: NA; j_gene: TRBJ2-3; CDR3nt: TGTGCCAGCAGTTACCCAGGAGATACGCAGTATTTT; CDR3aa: CASSYPGDTQYF
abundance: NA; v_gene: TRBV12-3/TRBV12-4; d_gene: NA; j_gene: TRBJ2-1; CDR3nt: TGTGCCAGCAGTTTATGGCAGTACAATGAGCAGTTCTTC; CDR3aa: CASSLWQYNEQFF
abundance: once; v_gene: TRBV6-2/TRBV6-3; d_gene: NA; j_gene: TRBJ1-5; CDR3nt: TGTGCCAGCAGTTCATCCCAGAATCAGCCCCAGCATTTT; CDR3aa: CASSSSQNQPQHF
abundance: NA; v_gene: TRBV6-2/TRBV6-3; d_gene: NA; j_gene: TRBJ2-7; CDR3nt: TGTGCCAGCACCCCCTGGGGCGTTACCTACGAGCAGTACTTC; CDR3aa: CASTPWGVTYEQYF
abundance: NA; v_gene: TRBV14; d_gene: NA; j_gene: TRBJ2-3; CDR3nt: TGTGCCAGCACACAGGGTTTTAGCACAGATACGCAGTATTTT; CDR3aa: CASTQGFSTDTQYF
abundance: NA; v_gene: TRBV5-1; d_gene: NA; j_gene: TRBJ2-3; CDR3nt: TGCGCCAGCAGCTCTCTCCAGGGAGTAGGAGGCACAGATACGCAGTATTTT; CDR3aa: CASSSLQGVGGTDTQYF
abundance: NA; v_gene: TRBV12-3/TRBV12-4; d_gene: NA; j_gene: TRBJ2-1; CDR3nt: TGTGCCAGCAGTTTTTTTCACAATGAGCAGTTCTTC; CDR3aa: CASSFFHNEQFF
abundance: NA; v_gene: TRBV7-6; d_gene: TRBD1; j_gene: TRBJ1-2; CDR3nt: TGTGCCAGCAGCTTAGGCACAGGGGGCAGTTACGGCTACACCTTC; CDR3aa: CASSLGTGGSYGYTF
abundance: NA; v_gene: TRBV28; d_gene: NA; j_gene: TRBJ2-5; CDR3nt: TGTGCCAGCAGACTAGGGGAGACCCAGTACTTC; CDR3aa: CASRLGETQYF
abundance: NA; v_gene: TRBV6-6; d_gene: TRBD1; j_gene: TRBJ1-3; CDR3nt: TGTGCCAGCACGGACAGGTTACGAAACACCATATATTTT; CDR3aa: CASTDRLRNTIYF
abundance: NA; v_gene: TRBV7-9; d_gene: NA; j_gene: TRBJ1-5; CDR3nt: TGTGCCAGCAGCTTAAGTGGTGTGACCCAGCCCCAGCATTTT; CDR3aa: CASSLSGVTQPQHF
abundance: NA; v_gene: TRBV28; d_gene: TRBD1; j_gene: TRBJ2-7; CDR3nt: TGTGCCAGCACGACAGGGAGATACGAGCAGTACTTC; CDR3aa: CASTTGRYEQYF
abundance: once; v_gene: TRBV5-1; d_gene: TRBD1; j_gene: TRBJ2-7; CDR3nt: TGCGCCAGCAGCTGGGGGACAGGCCTCTCCTCCGAGCAGTACTTC; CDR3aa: CASSWGTGLSSEQYF
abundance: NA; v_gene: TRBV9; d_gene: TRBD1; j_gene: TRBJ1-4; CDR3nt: TGTGCCAGCAGCCCTCGACAGGGGGCTGGTGAAAAACTGTTTTTT; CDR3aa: CASSPRQGAGEKLFF
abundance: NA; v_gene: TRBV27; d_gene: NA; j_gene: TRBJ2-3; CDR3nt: TGTGCCAGCAGTAACAACAGGGTGGAGTATACGCAGTATTTT; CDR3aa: CASSNNRVEYTQYF
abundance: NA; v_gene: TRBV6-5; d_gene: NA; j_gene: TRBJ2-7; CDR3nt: TGTGCCATGGAGGTTGGTCCCTACGAGCAGTACTTC; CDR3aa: CAMEVGPYEQYF
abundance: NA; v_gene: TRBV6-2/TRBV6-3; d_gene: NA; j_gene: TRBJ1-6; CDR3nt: TGTGCCAGCAGTTACTCCCACAGGGCTCCCCCCCTCCACTTT; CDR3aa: CASSYSHRAPPLHF
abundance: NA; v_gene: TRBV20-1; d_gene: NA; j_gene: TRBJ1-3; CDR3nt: TGCAGTGTGATGCCTGGAAACACCATATATTTT; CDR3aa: CSVMPGNTIYF
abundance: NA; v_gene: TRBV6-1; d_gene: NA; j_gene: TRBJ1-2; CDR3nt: TGTGCCAGCAGTGACGGGGGAAACTATGGCTACACCTTC; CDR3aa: CASSDGGNYGYTF
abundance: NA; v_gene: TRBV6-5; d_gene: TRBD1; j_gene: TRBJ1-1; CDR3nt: TGTGCCAGCAGTTACAGCGACAGGGGGGAAACTGAAGCTTTCTTT; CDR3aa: CASSYSDRGETEAFF
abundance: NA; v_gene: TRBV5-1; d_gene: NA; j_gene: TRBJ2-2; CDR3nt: TGCGCCAGCAGCAAGGACACAGAAACCGGGGAGCTGTTTTTT; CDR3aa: CASSKDTETGELFF
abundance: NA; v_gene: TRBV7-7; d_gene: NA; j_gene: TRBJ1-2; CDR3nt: TGTGCTAGCAGCTTAGCGGCAGGCGGGGGGGTGTTTAAGTATGGCTACACCTTC; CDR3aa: CASSLAAGGGVFKYGYTF
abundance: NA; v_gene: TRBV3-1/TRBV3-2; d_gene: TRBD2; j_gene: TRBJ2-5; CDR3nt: TGTGCCAGCAGCCAAGTTCCACGGACTAGCCATTCGGAGACCCAGTACTTC; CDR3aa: CASSQVPRTSHSETQYF
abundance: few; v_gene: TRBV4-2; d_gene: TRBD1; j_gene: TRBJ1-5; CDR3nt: TGTGCCAGCAGCCCCGGACAGGATAGCAATCAGCCCCAGCATTTT; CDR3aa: CASSPGQDSNQPQHF
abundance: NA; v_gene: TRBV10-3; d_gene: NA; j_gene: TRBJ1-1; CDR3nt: TGTGCCATCGAGGCAGGGCTGAACACTGAAGCTTTCTTT; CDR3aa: CAIEAGLNTEAFF
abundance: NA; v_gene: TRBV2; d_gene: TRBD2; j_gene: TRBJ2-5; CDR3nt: TGTGCCAGCGGAAGCGGGGGGGTAGAGACCCAGTACTTC; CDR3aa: CASGSGGVETQYF
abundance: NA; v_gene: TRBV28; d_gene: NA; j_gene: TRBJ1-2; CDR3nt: TGTGCCAGCAGCCTGCCCAACCGAGCCTATGGCTACACCTTC; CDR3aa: CASSLPNRAYGYTF
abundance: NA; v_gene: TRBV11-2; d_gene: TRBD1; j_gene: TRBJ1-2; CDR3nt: TGTGCCAGCAGCTTTCCGGGACAGGGCGTCTATGGCTACACCTTC; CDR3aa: CASSFPGQGVYGYTF
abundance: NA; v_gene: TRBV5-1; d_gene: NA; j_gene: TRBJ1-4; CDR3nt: TGCGCCAGCAGCTTGGCCCCCGGTCGCCTAACTAATGAAAAACTGTTTTTT; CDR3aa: CASSLAPGRLTNEKLFF
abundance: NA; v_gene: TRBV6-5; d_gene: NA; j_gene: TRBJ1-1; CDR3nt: TGTGCCAGCAGTTACTTACCAGGGACCGTCCCTGAAGCTTTCTTT; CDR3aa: CASSYLPGTVPEAFF
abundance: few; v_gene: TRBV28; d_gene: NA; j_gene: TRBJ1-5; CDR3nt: TGTGCCAGCGGGATCCCCCCGGGGGATCAGCCCCAGCATTTT; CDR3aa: CASGIPPGDQPQHF
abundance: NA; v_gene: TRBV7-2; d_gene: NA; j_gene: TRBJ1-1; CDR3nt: TGTGCCAGCAGCTTGTACAGGGAATTGGACACTGAAGCTTTCTTT; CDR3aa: CASSLYRELDTEAFF
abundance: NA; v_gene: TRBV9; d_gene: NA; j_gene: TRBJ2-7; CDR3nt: TGTGCCAGCAGCGCGGCGACTAGAAAAACCTACGAGCAGTACTTC; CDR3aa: CASSAATRKTYEQYF
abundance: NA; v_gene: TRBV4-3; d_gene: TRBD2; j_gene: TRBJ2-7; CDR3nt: TGCGCCAGCAGCGAACTGGCGGGGGGCAGCGACGAGCAGTACTTC; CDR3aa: CASSELAGGSDEQYF
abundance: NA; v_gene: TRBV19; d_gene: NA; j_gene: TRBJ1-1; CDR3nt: TGTGCCAGTAGTATGAACACTGAAGCTTTCTTT; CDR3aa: CASSMNTEAFF
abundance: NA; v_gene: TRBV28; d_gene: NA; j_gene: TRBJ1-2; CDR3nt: TGTGCCAGCAGTTTCAGGATTAGAAACTACACCTTC; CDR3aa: CASSFRIRNYTF
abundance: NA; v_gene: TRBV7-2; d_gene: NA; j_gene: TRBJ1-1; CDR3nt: TGTGCCAGCAGCCTGCCGGGGAGCACTGAAGCTTTCTTT; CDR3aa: CASSLPGSTEAFF
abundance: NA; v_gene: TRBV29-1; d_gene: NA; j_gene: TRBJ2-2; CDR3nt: TGCAGCGTTGATTCAGCAAACACCGGGGAGCTGTTTTTT; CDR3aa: CSVDSANTGELFF
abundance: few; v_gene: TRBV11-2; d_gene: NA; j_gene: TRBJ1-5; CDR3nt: TGTGCCACCGCGGCGAGCAATCAGCCCCAGCATTTT; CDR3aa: CATAASNQPQHF
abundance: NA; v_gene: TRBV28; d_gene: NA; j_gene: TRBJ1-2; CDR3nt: TGTGCCAGCAGTCTGTTGGACAGTCGGGGCTACACCTTC; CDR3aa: CASSLLDSRGYTF
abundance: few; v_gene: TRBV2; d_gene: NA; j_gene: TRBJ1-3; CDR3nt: TGTGCCAGCAGTTCCGCGGTGGGCGGAAACACCATATATTTT; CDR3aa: CASSSAVGGNTIYF
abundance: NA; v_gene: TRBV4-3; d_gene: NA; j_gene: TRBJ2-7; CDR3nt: TGCGCCAGCAGCCAAGACAAGAGCCTCTCCTACGAGCAGTACTTC; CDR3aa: CASSQDKSLSYEQYF
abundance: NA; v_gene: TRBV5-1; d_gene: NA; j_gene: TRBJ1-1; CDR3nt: TGCGCCAGCAGCTTGGGCAGGGGCCAAAACACTGAAGCTTTCTTT; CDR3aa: CASSLGRGQNTEAFF
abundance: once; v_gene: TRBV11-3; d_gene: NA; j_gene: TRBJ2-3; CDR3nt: TGTGCCAGCAGCTTAGGACGGGGGCCCCCCACAGATACGCAGTATTTT; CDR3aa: CASSLGRGPPTDTQYF
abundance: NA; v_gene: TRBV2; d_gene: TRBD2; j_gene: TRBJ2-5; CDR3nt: TGTGCCAGCAGCGGGACTAGCGGGGGGCAAGAGACCCAGTACTTC; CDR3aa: CASSGTSGGQETQYF
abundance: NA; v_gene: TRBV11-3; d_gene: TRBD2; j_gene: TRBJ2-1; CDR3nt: TGTGCCAGCAGCTTAGGAGGACTAGAATACAATGAGCAGTTCTTC; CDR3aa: CASSLGGLEYNEQFF
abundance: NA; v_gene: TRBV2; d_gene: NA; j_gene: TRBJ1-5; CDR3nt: TGTGCCAGCAAATTTAGCAATCAGCCCCAGCATTTT; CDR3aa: CASKFSNQPQHF
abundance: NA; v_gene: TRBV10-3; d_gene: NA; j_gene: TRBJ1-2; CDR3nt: TGTGCCATCACTTATGACAGTGCTAACTATGGCTACACCTTC; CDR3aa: CAITYDSANYGYTF
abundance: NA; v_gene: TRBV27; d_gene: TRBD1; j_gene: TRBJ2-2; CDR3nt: TGTGCCAGCAGCCCCTCACCGGGACAGCAAGCCACCGGGGAGCTGTTTTTT; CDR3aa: CASSPSPGQQATGELFF